Following are 12 T cell receptor beta chains from one sample sequenced in a study of blood T cells in healthy people across ages. A J-beta primer mix and a sample-barcoded 5' primer were used in a second PCR of about 7 to 12 cycles. TCRdb ran MiXCR on the 5' RACE reads and lists one entry per CDR3 protein. This sample has around 780,000 distinct CDR3 sequences, with roughly three fifths found just once. Sample: blood. These receptors were taken from a man in his forties in good health.

The chain recombines TRBV6-1 with TRBJ2-1; 9 nucleotides match TRBD1. CDR3 size: 17 residues. Germline CDR1 reads MNHNS; CDR2 reads SASEGT. V lost 2 bases to trimming and J lost 10 bases; unmatched junction nucleotides: 15. The DNA of the CDR3 is TGTGCCAGCAGTGAACTTACCGGGACAGGGATGTGGTACGAGCAGTTCTTC. Protein: CASSELTGTGMWYEQFF.

The chain is built from TRBV7-2 and TRBJ2-1, with a tentative D call TRBD2 (5 bases). The V and J ends lost 1 base and 2 bases respectively, with 12 bases between them. CDR3 length: 16 amino acids. Germline V CDR1 and CDR2: SGHTA, FQGNSA. The CDR3, as DNA: TGTGCCAGCAGCTTAGGGGGAGTGCCTGCCTACAATGAGCAGTTCTTC. It specifies CASSLGGVPAYNEQFF.

This clonotype was recorded a few times. J is TRBJ1-4 and V is TRBV4-2, with 9 bases aligning to TRBD1. The V gene end was trimmed by 4 bases and the J gene end by 4 bases; junction bases not matched to a gene: 7. CDR1 and CDR2 (germline): LGHNA, YNFKEQ. This CDR3 contains 16 residues. The CDR3 DNA reads TGTGCCAGCAGCCTCAAACAGGGGGCGGATAATGAAAAACTGTTTTTT. Encoded protein: CASSLKQGADNEKLFF.

This clonotype has at least ten counts. The chain combines TRBV5-1 with TRBJ2-7; 7 nucleotides match TRBD1. Germline V gene sequence: CDR1 SGHRS, CDR2 YFSETQ. The CDR3 runs to 14 residues. The V segment lost 4 bases and the J segment 0 bases; nucleotides outside the gene matches: 4. CDR3 in amino acids: CASSPGTDSYEQYF. CDR3 sequence (DNA): TGCGCCAGCAGCCCTGGGACAGACTCCTACGAGCAGTACTTC.

J is TRBJ2-3 and V is TRBV5-1; 10 nucleotides match TRBD2. The CDR3 is made up of 16 amino acids. The germline V gene encodes CDR1 SGHRS and CDR2 YFSETQ. J lost 6 bases, V lost 1 base, and 8 bases had no gene match. The CDR3 loop is CASSLRLAGEADTQYF. The CDR3 nucleotides read TGCGCCAGCAGCTTGCGGCTAGCGGGAGAGGCGGATACGCAGTATTTT. Together with reference TRBV5-1 and TRBJ2-3, the CDR3 gives the full variable domain: KAGVTQTPRYLIKTRGQQVTLSCSPISGHRSVSWYQQTPGQGLQFLFEYFSETQRNKGNFPGRFSGRQFSNSRSEMNVSTLELGDSALYLCASSLRLAGEADTQYFGPGTRLTVL.

The rearrangement links TRBV28 to TRBJ2-2; TRBD1 matches 8 bases. J lost 3 bases, V lost 8 bases, and 8 bases had no gene match. Germline V CDR1 and CDR2: MDHEN, SYDVKM. The CDR3 loop spans 15 amino acids. The CDR3 sequence: CASGIGTGYTGELFF. In nucleotides, the CDR3 is TGTGCCAGCGGTATTGGGACAGGTTACACCGGGGAGCTGTTTTTT.

A few counts support this clonotype. This chain uses TRBV20-1 with TRBJ1-1; D is unresolved. The CDR3 runs to 12 residues. Germline V CDR1 and CDR2: DFQATT, SNEGSKA (reference sequence). Trimming shortened V by 6 bases and J by 5 bases, and 13 bases separated the two germline ends. CDR3 protein: CSAWTDYTEAFF. The CDR3 coding sequence is TGCAGTGCCTGGACCGATTATACTGAAGCTTTCTTT.

The J gene is TRBJ2-3, the V gene TRBV4-2, with D hard to call. The CDR3 length is 15 residues. V was trimmed by 0 bases and J by 4 bases, leaving 11 bases between them. CDR1 and CDR2 (germline): LGHNA, YNFKEQ. The CDR3 DNA reads TGTGCCAGCAGCCAAGATCTTGCTTTCTCAGATACGCAGTATTTT. It codes for CASSQDLAFSDTQYF.

This clonotype was counted between two and nine times. V gene TRBV29-1 combines with J gene TRBJ2-7; tentative D call: TRBD1 (6 bases). The CDR3 has 13 amino acids. CDR1 SQVTM and CDR2 ANQGSEA come from the germline V gene. The germline V and J ends were trimmed by 4 bases and 1 base, with 11 bases remaining between them. DNA of the CDR3: TGCAGCGTTGTCCCTCAGGGGTCCTACGAGCAGTACTTC. Translated: CSVVPQGSYEQYF.

The chain joins TRBV5-1 to TRBJ1-5; 8 bases are a match to TRBD1. Germline V gene sequence: CDR1 SGHRS, CDR2 YFSETQ. With 0 bases clipped from V and 3 bases from J, the junction kept 5 bases outside the gene matches. This CDR3 contains 16 residues. This CDR3 reads CASSLDGQGYNQPQHF. The CDR3 coding sequence is TGCGCCAGCAGCTTGGATGGACAGGGATACAATCAGCCCCAGCATTTT. The full variable domain, completed using reference TRBV5-1 and TRBJ1-5, is KAGVTQTPRYLIKTRGQQVTLSCSPISGHRSVSWYQQTPGQGLQFLFEYFSETQRNKGNFPGRFSGRQFSNSRSEMNVSTLELGDSALYLCASSLDGQGYNQPQHFGDGTRLSIL.

The genes are TRBV7-2 and TRBJ1-6; 7 bases match TRBD1. V shed 2 bases, J shed 7 bases, and the junction held 5 bases outside the gene matches. CDR3 length: 15 residues. CDR1 SGHTA and CDR2 FQGNSA come from the germline V gene. The CDR3 sequence: CASSLRSGGNSPLHF. CDR3 DNA: TGTGCCAGCAGCTTAAGGTCAGGGGGAAATTCACCCCTCCACTTT. Drawing the rest from reference TRBV7-2 and TRBJ1-6, the complete variable domain is GAGVSQSPSNKVTEKGKDVELRCDPISGHTALYWYRQSLGQGLEFLIYFQGNSAPDKSGLPSDRFSAERTGGSVSTLTIQRTQQEDSAVYLCASSLRSGGNSPLHFGNGTRLTVT.

The chain is built from TRBV4-2 and TRBJ2-1, with D unclear. This CDR3 has 12 residues. V lost 0 bases, J lost 9 bases, and 6 bases lay in between. Germline-derived CDR1 and CDR2 are LGHNA and YNFKEQ. The CDR3 loop is CASSQDWSEQFF. The CDR3 region has the DNA TGTGCCAGCAGCCAAGATTGGAGTGAGCAGTTCTTC.